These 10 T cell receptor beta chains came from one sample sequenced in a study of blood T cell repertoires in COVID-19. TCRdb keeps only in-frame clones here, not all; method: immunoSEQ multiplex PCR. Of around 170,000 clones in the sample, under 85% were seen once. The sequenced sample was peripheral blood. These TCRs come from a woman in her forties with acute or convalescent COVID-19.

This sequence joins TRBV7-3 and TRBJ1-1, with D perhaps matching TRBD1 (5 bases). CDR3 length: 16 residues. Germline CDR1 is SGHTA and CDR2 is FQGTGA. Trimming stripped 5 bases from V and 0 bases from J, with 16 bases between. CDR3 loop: CASSPYTGLMNTEAFF. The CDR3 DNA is TGTGCCAGCAGCCCTTATACAGGTTTAATGAACACTGAAGCTTTCTTT. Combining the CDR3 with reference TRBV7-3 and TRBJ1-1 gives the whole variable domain GAGVSQTPSNKVTEKGKYVELRCDPISGHTALYWYRQSLGQGPEFLIYFQGTGAADDSGLPNDRFFAVRPEGSVSTLKIQRTERGDSAVYLCASSPYTGLMNTEAFFGQGTRLTVV.

The CDR3 region is CASSLVAGGAYEQYF. CDR3 nucleotides: TGCGCCAGCAGCTTGGTGGCAGGGGGAGCCTACGAGCAGTACTTC. The chain joins TRBV5-1 to TRBJ2-7; TRBD1 matches 7 bases. Trimming at V came to 0 bases and at J to 2 bases, leaving 5 bases not matched to a gene. The CDR3 extends over 15 amino acids. CDR1 is SGHRS, CDR2 YFSETQ, per germline.

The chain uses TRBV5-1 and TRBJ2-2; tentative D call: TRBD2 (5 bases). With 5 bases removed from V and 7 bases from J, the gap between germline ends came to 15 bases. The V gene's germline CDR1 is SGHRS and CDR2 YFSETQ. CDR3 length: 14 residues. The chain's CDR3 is CASSGSELIGELFF. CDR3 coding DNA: TGCGCCAGCAGTGGTAGCGAACTGATCGGGGAGCTGTTTTTT. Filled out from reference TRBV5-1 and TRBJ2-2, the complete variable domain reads KAGVTQTPRYLIKTRGQQVTLSCSPISGHRSVSWYQQTPGQGLQFLFEYFSETQRNKGNFPGRFSGRQFSNSRSEMNVSTLELGDSALYLCASSGSELIGELFFGEGSRLTVL.

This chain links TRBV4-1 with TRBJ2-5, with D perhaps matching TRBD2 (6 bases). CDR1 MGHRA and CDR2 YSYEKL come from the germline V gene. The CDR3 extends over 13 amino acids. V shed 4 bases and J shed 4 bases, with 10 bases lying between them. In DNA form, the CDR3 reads TGCGCCAGCAGCCCCTCGGAGGGAGAGACCCAGTACTTC. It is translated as CASSPSEGETQYF.

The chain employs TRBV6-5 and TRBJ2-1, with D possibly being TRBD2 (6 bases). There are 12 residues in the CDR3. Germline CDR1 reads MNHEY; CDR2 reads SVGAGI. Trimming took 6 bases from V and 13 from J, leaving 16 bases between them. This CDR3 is CASSPPVGTQFF. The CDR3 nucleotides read TGTGCCAGCAGCCCGCCGGTTGGGACTCAGTTCTTC.

DNA for the CDR3: TGTGCCAGCAGCCAAGCGGGGGGGGGAGATACGCAGTATTTT. Its translation: CASSQAGGGDTQYF. This rearrangement joins TRBV3-1 (or the pseudogene TRBV3-2) to TRBJ2-3; 8 bases map to TRBD2. The germline V gene encodes CDR1 LGHDT and CDR2 YNNKEL (reference sequence). V dropped 1 base and J dropped 5; count of bases not matched to a gene: 2. The CDR3 has 14 amino acids.

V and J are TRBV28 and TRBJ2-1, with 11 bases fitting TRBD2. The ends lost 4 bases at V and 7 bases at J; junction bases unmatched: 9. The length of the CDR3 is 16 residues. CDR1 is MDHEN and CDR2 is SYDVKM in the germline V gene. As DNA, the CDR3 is TGTGCCAGCAGTTCGGGGGGACTAGCGGCTAGAAATGAGCAGTTCTTC. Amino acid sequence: CASSSGGLAARNEQFF.

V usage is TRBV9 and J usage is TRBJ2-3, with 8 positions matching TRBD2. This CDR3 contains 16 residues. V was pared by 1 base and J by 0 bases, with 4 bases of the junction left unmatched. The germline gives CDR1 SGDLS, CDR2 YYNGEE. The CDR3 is CASSVTSGASTDTQYF. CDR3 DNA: TGTGCCAGCAGCGTAACTAGCGGAGCTAGCACAGATACGCAGTATTTT.

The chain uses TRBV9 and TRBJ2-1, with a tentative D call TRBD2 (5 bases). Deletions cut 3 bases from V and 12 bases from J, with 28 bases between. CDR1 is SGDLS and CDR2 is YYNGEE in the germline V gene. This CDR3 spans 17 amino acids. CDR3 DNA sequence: TGTGCCAGCAGCGATTCCTGCCCGGGGTGTGCTCCTCCAAGGCAGTTCTTC. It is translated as CASSDSCPGCAPPRQFF.

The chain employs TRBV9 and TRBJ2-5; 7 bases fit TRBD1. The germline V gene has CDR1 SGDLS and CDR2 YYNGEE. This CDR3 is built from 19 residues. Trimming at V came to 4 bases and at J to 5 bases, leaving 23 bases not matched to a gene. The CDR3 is CASSPTPMTGTAIGETQYF. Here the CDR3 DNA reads TGTGCCAGCAGCCCAACGCCGATGACCGGGACAGCGATTGGGGAGACCCAGTACTTC.